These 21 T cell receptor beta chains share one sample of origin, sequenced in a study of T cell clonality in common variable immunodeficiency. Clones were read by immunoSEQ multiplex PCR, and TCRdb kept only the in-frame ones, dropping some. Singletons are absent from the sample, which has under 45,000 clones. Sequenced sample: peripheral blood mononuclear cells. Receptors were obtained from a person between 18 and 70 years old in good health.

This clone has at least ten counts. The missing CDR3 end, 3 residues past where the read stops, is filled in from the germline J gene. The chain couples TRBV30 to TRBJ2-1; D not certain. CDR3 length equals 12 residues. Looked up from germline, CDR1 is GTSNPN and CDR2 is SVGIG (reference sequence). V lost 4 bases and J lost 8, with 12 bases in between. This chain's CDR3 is CAWNKARDEQFF. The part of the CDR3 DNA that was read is TGTGCCTGGAATAAGGCACGAGATGAG. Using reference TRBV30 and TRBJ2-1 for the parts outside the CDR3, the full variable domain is SQTIHQWPATLVQPVGSPLSLECTVEGTSNPNLYWYRQAAGRGLQLLFYSVGIGQISSEVPQNLSASRPQDRQFILSSKKLLLSDSGFYLCAWNKARDEQFFGPGTRLTVL.

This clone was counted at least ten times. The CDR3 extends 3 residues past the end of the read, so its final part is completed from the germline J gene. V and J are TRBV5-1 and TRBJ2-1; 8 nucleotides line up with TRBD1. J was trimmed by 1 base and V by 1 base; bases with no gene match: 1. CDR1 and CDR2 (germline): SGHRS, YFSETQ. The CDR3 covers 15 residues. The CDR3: CASSLNRGSYNEQFF. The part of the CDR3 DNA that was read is TGCGCCAGCAGCTTGAACAGGGGGTCCTACAATGAG. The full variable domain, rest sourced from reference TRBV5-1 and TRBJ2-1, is KAGVTQTPRYLIKTRGQQVTLSCSPISGHRSVSWYQQTPGQGLQFLFEYFSETQRNKGNFPGRFSGRQFSNSRSEMNVSTLELGDSALYLCASSLNRGSYNEQFFGPGTRLTVL.

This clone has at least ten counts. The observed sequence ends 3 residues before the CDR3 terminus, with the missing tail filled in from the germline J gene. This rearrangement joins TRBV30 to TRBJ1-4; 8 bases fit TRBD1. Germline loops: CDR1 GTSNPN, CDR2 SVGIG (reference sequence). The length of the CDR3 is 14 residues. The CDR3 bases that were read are TGTGCCTGGAGCCGAGTAGACAGGGGATCGAAA. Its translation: CAWSRVDRGSK. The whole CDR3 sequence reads CAWSRVDRGSKLFF. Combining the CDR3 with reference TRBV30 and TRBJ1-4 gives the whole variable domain SQTIHQWPATLVQPVGSPLSLECTVEGTSNPNLYWYRQAAGRGLQLLFYSVGIGQISSEVPQNLSASRPQDRQFILSSKKLLLSDSGFYLCAWSRVDRGSKLFFGSGTQLSVL.

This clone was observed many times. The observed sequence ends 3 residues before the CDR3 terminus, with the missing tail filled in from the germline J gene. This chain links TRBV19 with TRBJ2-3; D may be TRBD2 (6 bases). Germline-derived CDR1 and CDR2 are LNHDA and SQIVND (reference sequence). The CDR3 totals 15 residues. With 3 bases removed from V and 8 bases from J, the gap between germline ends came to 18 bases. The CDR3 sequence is CASSIGGKVVGTQYF. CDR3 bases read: TGTGCCAGTAGTATTGGGGGGAAGGTGGTAGGTACG.

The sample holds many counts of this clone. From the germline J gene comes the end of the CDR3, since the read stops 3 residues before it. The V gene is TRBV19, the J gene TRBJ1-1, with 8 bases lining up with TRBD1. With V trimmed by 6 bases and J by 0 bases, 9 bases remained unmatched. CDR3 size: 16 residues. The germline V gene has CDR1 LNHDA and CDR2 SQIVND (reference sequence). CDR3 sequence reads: CASRKTGAIMNTEAFF. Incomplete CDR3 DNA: TGTGCCAGTAGAAAGACAGGGGCCATTATGAACACTGAA.

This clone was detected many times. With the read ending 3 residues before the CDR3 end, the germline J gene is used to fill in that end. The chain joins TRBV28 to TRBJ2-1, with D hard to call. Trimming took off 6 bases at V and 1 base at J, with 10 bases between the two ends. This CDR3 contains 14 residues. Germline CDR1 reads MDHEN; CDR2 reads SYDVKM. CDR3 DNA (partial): TGTGCCAGCAGGATCGGTCCTTCCTACAATGAG. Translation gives CASRIGPSYNE. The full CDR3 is CASRIGPSYNEQFF.

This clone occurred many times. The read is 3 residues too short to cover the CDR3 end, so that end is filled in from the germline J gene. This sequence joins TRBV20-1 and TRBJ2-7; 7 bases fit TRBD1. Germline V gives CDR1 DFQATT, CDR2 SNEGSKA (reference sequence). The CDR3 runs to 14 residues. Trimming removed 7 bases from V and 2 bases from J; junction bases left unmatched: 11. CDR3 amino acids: CSVDPGQGAYEQYF. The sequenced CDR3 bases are TGCAGTGTGGACCCAGGGCAGGGGGCCTACGAG.

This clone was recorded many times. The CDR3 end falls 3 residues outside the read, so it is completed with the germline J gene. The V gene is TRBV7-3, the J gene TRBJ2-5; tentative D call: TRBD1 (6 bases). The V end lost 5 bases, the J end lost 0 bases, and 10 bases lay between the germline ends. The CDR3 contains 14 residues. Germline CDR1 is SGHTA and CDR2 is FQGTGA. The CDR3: CASSPWDNQETQYF. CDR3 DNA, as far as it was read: TGTGCCAGCAGCCCCTGGGACAACCAAGAGACC.

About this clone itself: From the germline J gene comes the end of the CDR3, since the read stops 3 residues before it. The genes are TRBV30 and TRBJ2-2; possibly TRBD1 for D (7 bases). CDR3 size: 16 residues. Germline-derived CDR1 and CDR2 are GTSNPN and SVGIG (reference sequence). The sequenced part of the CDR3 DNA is TGTGCCTTGGAGGGGGCTTGGACAGTCCAAGGTGAAAAG. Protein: CALEGAWTVQGEK. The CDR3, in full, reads CALEGAWTVQGEKLFF.

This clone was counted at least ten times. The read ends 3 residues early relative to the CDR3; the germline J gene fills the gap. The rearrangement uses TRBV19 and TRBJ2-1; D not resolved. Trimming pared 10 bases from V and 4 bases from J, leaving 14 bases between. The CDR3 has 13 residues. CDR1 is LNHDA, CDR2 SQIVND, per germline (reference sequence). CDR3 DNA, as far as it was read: TGTGCCACCACTATCGCGGATTACAATGAG. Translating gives CATTIADYNE. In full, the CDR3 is CATTIADYNEQFF.

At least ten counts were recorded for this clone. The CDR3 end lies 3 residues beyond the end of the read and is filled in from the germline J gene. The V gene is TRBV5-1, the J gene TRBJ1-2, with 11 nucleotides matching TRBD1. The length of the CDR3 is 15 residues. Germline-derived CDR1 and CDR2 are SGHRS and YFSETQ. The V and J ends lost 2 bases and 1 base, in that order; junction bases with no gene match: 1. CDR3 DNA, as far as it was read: TGCGCCAGCAGCTTCGGGACAGGGGGTAACTATGGC. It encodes CASSFGTGGNYG. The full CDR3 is CASSFGTGGNYGYTF.

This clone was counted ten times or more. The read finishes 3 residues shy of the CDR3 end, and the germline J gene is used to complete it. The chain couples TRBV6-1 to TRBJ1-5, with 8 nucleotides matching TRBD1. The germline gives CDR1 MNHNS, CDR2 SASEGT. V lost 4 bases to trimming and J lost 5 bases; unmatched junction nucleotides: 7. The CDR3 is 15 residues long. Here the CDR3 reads CASSATSQGDQPQHF. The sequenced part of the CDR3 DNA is TGTGCCAGCAGTGCCACATCACAGGGGGATCAGCCC.

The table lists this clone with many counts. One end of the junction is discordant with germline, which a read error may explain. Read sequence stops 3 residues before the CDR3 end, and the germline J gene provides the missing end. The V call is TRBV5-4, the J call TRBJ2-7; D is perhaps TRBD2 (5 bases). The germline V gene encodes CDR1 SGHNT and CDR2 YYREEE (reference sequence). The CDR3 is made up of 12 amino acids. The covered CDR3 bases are TGCGCCGCGGGTTACTCGTCCTACGAG. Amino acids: CAAGYSSYE. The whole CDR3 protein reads CAAGYSSYEQYF.

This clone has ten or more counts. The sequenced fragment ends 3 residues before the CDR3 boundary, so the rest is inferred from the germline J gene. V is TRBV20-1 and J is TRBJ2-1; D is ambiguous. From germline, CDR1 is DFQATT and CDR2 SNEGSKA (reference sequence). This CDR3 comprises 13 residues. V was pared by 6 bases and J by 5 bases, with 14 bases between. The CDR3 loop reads CSAEPLSDNEQFF. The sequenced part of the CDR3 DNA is TGCAGTGCGGAGCCGTTGAGCGACAATGAG.

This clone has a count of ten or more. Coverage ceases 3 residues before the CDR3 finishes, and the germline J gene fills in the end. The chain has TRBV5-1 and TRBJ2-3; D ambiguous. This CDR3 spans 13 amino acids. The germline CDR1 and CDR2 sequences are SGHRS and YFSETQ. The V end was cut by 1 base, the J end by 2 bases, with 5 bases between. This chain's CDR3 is CASSLYNTDTQYF. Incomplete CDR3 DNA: TGCGCCAGCAGCTTGTACAACACAGATACG.

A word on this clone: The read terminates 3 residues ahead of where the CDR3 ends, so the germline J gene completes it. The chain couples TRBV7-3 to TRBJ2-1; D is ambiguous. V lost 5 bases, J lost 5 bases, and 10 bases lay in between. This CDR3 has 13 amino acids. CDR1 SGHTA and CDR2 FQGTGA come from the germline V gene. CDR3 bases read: TGTGCCAGCAGCGCCTACTTAAACAATGAG. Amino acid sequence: CASSAYLNNE. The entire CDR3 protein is CASSAYLNNEQFF. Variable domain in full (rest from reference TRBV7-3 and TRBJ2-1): GAGVSQTPSNKVTEKGKYVELRCDPISGHTALYWYRQSLGQGPEFLIYFQGTGAADDSGLPNDRFFAVRPEGSVSTLKIQRTERGDSAVYLCASSAYLNNEQFFGPGTRLTVL.

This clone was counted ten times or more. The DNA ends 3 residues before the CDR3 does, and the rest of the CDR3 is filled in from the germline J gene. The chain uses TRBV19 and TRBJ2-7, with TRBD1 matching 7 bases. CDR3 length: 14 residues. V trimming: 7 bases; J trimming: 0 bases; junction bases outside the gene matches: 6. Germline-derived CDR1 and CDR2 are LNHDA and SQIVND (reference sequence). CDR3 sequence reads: CASTRTGSSYEQYF. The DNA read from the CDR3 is TGTGCCAGTACCCGGACAGGCAGCTCCTACGAG.

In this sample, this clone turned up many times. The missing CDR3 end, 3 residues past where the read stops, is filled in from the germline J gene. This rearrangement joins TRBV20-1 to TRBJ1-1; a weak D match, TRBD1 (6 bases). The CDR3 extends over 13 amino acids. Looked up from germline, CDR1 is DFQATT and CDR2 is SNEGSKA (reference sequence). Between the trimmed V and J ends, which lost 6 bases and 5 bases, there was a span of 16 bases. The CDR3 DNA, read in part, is TGCAGTGCAGCGGACAGTCCGGGGACTGAA. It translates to CSAADSPGTE. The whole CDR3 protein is CSAADSPGTEAFF.

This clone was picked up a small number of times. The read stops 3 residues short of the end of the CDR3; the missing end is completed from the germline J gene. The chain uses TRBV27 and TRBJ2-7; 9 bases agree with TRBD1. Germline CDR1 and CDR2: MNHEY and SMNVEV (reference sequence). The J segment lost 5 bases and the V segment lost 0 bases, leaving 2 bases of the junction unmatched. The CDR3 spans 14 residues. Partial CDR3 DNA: TGTGCCAGCAGTTTATCGGGACAGGGTAACGAG. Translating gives CASSLSGQGNE. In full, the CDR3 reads CASSLSGQGNEQYF.

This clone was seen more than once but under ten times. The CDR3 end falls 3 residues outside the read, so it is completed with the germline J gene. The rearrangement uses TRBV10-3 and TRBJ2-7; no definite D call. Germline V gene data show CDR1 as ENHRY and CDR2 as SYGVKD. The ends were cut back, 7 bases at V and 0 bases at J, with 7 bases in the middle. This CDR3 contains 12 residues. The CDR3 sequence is CAIKQDSYEQYF. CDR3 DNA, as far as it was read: TGTGCCATCAAGCAGGACTCCTACGAG.

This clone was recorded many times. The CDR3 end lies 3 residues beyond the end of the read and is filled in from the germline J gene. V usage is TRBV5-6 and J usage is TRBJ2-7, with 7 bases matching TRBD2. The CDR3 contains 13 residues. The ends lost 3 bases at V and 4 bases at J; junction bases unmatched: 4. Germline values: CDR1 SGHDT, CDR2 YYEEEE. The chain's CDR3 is CASSSGTKYEQYF. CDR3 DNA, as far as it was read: TGTGCCAGCAGCTCAGGGACTAAATACGAG.